Listed below are T cell receptor beta chains from one sample, sequenced in a study of cytomegalovirus exposure and HLA in healthy donors. Here immunoSEQ multiplex PCR was the method, and the copy in TCRdb shows in-frame clones only, minus some. The sample holds roughly 140,000 clones, 60% to 85% seen once. The sample comprised PBMCs. The receptor set was obtained from a man aged 35-49 years in good health and CMV-seropositive. CDR3s leave out the opening cysteine and the closing phenylalanine or tryptophan.

cdr3_length: 12; v_call: TRBV5-1; cdr3_aa: ASSSFTGSTEAF
cdr3_length: 17; v_call: TRBV19; cdr3_aa: ASSRGRAGQGFRRTEAF
cdr3_length: 10; v_call: TRBV11-3; cdr3_aa: ASSLDTGEPF
cdr3_length: 12; v_call: TRBV9; cdr3_aa: ASSVERAPDTQY
cdr3_length: 12; v_call: TRBV30; cdr3_aa: AWKATVTGETQY
cdr3_length: 15; v_call: TRBV4-1; cdr3_aa: ASSQEGRGPPTYEQY
cdr3_length: 15; v_call: TRBV4-1; cdr3_aa: ASSQVQLAGSTDTQY
cdr3_length: 12; v_call: TRBV6-1; cdr3_aa: ASSEIDSSYEQY
cdr3_length: 12; v_call: TRBV28; cdr3_aa: ASSFRPRFYEQY
cdr3_length: 16; v_call: TRBV7-3; cdr3_aa: ASSPKGGYVNRTDTQY
cdr3_length: 17; v_call: TRBV7-2; cdr3_aa: ASSLRYAILAGSYNEQF
cdr3_length: 15; v_call: TRBV14; cdr3_aa: ASSQDMPAGVFNEQF
cdr3_length: 14; v_call: TRBV5-1; cdr3_aa: ASSLAGDSPGREQF
cdr3_length: 15; v_call: TRBV7-8; cdr3_aa: ASSLAIGQGLGEKLF
cdr3_length: 15; v_call: TRBV25-1; cdr3_aa: ASSEGLAGESTDTQY
cdr3_length: 16; v_call: TRBV30; cdr3_aa: AWSRALTRGAGTGELF
cdr3_length: 13; v_call: TRBV9; cdr3_aa: ASSPGLGVGREQF
cdr3_length: 12; v_call: TRBV6-6; cdr3_aa: ASSYGQGPYEQY
cdr3_length: 13; v_call: TRBV11-2; cdr3_aa: ASSPWRQPNEKLF
cdr3_length: 11; v_call: TRBV6-1; cdr3_aa: ASSPDFQYGYT
cdr3_length: 14; v_call: TRBV28; cdr3_aa: ASSPSGTSGTDTQY
cdr3_length: 15; v_call: TRBV15; cdr3_aa: ATSREIGSRGGDTIY
cdr3_length: 12; v_call: TRBV11-2; cdr3_aa: ASSLGLAYNEQF
cdr3_length: 13; v_call: TRBV9; cdr3_aa: ASSVTDSDGNTIY
cdr3_length: 10; v_call: TRBV6-5; cdr3_aa: ASSDSLTEAF
cdr3_length: 14; v_call: TRBV27; cdr3_aa: ASSSNRDRVTDTQY
cdr3_length: 12; v_call: TRBV2; cdr3_aa: ASSEWQGLRPQH
cdr3_length: 12; v_call: TRBV5-5; cdr3_aa: ASSFRQGDYGYT
cdr3_length: 12; v_call: TRBV7-7; cdr3_aa: ASSPGLVVNEQF
cdr3_length: 11; v_call: TRBV15; cdr3_aa: ATSREAGREQY
cdr3_length: 13; v_call: TRBV2; cdr3_aa: ASSGDYTFTDTQY